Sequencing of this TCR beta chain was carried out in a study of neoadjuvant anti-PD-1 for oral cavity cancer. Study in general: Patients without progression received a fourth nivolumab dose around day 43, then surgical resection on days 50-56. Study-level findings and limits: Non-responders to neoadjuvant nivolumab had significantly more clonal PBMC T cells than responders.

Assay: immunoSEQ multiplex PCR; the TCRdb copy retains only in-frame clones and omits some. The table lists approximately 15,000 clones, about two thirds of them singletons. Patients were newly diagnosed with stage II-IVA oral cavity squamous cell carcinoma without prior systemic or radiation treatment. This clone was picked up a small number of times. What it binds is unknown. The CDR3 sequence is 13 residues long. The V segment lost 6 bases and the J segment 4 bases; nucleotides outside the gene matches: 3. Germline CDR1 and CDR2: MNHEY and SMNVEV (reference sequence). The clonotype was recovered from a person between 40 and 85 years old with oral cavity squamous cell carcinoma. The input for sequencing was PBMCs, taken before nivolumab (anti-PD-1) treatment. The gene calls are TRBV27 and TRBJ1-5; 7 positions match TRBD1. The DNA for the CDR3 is TGTGCCAGCAGACAGACAGGGAATCAGCCCCAGCATTTT. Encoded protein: CASRQTGNQPQHF.